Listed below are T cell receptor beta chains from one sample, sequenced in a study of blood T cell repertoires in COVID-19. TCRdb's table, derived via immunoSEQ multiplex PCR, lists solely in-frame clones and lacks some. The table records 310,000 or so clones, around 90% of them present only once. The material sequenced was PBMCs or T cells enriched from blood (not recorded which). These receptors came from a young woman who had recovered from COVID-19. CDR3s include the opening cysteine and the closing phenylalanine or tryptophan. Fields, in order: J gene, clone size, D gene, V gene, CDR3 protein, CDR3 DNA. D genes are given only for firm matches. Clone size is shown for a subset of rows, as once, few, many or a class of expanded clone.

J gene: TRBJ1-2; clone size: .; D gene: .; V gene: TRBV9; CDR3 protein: CASSVEVRGSYYGYTF; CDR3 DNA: TGTGCCAGCAGCGTAGAGGTGCGGGGTAGCTACTATGGCTACACCTTC
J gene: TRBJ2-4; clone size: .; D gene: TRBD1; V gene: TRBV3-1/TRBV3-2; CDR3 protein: CASSPWGQGYNIQYF; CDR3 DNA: TGTGCCAGCAGCCCCTGGGGACAGGGGTACAACATTCAGTACTTC
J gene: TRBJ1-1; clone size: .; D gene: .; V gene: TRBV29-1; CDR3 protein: CSVTTVNTEAFF; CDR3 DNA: TGCAGCGTGACGACAGTGAACACTGAAGCTTTCTTT
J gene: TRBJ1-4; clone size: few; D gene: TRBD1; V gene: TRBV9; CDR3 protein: CASSVGGQVNEKLFF; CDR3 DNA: TGTGCCAGCAGCGTAGGGGGACAGGTGAATGAAAAACTGTTTTTT
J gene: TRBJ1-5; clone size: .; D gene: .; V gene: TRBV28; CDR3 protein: CASTNHRRASGNQPQHF; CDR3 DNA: TGTGCCAGCACCAATCACCGGAGGGCTTCTGGCAATCAGCCCCAGCATTTT
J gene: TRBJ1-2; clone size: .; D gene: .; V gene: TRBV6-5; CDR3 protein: CASFRTRGYGYTF; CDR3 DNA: TGTGCCAGCTTCAGGACCCGGGGCTATGGCTACACCTTC
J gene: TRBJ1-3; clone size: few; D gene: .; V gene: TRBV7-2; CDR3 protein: CASSSPAEGSGNTIYF; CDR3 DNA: TGTGCCAGCAGCTCTCCGGCGGAGGGTTCTGGAAACACCATATATTTT
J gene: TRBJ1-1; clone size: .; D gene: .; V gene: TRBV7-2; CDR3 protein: CASSLAIQGTEAFF; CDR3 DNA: TGTGCCAGCAGCTTAGCGATCCAGGGCACTGAAGCTTTCTTT
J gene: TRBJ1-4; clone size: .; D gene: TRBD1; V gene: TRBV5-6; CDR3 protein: CASSFGTGVLEKLFF; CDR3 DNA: TGTGCCAGCAGCTTTGGGACAGGGGTTTTGGAAAAACTGTTTTTT
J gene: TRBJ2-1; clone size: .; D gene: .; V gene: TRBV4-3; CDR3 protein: CANPGPEGNEQFF; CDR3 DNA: TGCGCCAACCCGGGCCCTGAGGGAAATGAGCAGTTCTTC
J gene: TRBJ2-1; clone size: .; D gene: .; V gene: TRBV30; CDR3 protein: CAWRAGWYNEQFF; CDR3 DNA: TGTGCCTGGAGGGCAGGGTGGTACAATGAGCAGTTCTTC
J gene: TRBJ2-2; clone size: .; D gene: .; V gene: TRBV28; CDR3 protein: CASSFAAGRGRFTGELFF; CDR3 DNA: TGTGCCAGCAGTTTTGCGGCGGGCAGGGGGAGGTTCACCGGGGAGCTGTTTTTT
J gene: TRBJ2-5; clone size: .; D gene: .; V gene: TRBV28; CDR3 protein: CASSTIGTQYF; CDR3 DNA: TGTGCCAGCAGTACAATTGGGACCCAGTACTTC
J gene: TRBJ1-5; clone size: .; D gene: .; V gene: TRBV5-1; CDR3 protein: CASSLDSGADQPQHF; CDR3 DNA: TGCGCCAGCAGCTTGGATTCAGGGGCCGACCAGCCCCAGCATTTT
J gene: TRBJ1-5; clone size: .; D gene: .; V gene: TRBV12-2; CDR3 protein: CASRPDRGFLVNQPQHF; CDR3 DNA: TGTGCAAGTCGACCGGACAGGGGGTTCCTGGTAAATCAGCCCCAGCATTTT
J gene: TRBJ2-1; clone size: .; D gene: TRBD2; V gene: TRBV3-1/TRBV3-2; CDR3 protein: CASSQEYELAGGTSSYNEQFF; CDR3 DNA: TGTGCCAGCAGCCAAGAGTACGAACTAGCGGGAGGTACCAGCTCCTACAATGAGCAGTTCTTC
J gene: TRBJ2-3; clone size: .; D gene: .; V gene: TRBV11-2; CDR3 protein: CASSLDLDYTDTQYF; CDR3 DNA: TGTGCCAGCAGCTTAGATCTAGACTACACAGATACGCAGTATTTT
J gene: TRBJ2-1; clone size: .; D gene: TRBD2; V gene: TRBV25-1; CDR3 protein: CASSVGVAGYNEQFF; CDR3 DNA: TGTGCCAGCAGTGTGGGAGTAGCGGGGTACAATGAGCAGTTCTTC
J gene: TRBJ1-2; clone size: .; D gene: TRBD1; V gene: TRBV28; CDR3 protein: CASSLRARGAYGYTF; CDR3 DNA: TGTGCCAGCAGTTTAAGGGCCAGGGGGGCCTATGGCTACACCTTC
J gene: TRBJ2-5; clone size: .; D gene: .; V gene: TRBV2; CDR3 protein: CASSVSHTQETQYF; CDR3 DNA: TGTGCCAGCAGCGTTAGCCATACCCAAGAGACCCAGTACTTC
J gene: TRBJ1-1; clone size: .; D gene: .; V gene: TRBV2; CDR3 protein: CASSYTGKHGEAFF; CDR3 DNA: TGTGCCAGCAGTTATACAGGGAAACATGGTGAAGCTTTCTTT
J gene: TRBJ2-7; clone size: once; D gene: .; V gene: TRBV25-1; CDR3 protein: CASSGTDRLSYEQYF; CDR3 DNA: TGTGCCAGCAGTGGAACCGACAGGCTCTCCTACGAGCAGTACTTC
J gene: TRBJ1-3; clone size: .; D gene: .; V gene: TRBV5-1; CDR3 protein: CASSLELGVPGNTIYF; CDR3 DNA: TGCGCCAGCAGCTTGGAGCTCGGGGTTCCTGGAAACACCATATATTTT
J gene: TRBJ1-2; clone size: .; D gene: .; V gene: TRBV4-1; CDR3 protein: CASSQAPQRGLSYGYTF; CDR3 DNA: TGCGCCAGCAGCCAAGCCCCCCAGCGGGGGCTAAGCTATGGCTACACCTTC
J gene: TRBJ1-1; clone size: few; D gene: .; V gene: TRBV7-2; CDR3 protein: CASSSPGRGYTEAFF; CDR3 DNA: TGTGCCAGCAGCTCGCCTGGGAGGGGATACACTGAAGCTTTCTTT
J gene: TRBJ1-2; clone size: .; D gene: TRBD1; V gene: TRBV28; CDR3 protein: CASTGQINYGYTF; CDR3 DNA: TGTGCCAGCACGGGACAGATTAACTATGGCTACACCTTC
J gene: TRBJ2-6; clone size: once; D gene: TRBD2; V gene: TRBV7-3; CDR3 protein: CASSLLLAGTSGANVLTF; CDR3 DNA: TGTGCCAGCAGCTTACTCCTAGCGGGAACCTCTGGGGCCAACGTCCTGACTTTC
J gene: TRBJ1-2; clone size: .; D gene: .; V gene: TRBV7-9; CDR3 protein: CASSLGGGGYTF; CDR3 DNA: TGTGCCAGCAGCTTAGGAGGAGGGGGCTACACCTTC
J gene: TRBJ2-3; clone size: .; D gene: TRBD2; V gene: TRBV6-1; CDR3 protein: CASSDWSGGSDTQYF; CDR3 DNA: TGTGCCAGCAGTGATTGGAGCGGGGGGTCAGATACGCAGTATTTT
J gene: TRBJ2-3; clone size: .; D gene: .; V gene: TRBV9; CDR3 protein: CASSVEGYITDTQYF; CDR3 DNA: TGTGCCAGCAGCGTAGAGGGGTATATCACAGATACGCAGTATTTT
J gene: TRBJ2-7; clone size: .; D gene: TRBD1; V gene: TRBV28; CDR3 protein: CASSQMPDRGYEQYF; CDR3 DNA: TGTGCCAGCAGTCAAATGCCTGACAGGGGTTACGAGCAGTACTTC
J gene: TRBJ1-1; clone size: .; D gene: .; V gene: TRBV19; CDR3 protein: CASSIQGGTDTEAFF; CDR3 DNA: TGTGCCAGTAGTATCCAGGGAGGGACCGACACTGAAGCTTTCTTT
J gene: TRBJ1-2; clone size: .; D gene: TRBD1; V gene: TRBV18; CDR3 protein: CASSPPTGESYGYTF; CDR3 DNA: TGTGCCAGCTCACCACCGACAGGGGAGAGCTATGGCTACACCTTC
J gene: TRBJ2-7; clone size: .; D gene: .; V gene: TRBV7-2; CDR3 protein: CASALGLGVGEQYF; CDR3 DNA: TGTGCCAGCGCCCTGGGGCTTGGGGTCGGCGAGCAGTACTTC
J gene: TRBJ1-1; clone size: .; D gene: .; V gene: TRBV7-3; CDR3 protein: CASTSGRANTEAFF; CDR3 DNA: TGTGCCAGCACGTCGGGGAGGGCGAACACTGAAGCTTTCTTT
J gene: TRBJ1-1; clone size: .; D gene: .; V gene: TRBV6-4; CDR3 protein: CASSDSQGRTEAFF; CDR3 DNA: TGTGCCAGCAGTGACTCACAGGGACGCACTGAAGCTTTCTTT
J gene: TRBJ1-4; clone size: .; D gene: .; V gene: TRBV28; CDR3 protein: CASSSQVGKLFF; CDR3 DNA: TGTGCCAGCAGCTCTCAGGTGGGAAAACTGTTTTTT